This is a list of T cell receptor beta chains from one sample in a study of liver allograft versus peripheral blood T cells. TCRdb re-called the reads with MiXCR, one entry per CDR3 protein. In the table there are roughly 8,300 distinct CDR3 sequences, about 15% of which are singletons. The source of these receptors is a human patient who had a liver transplant. The graft donor may have contributed some T cells. CDR3s include the opening cysteine and the closing phenylalanine or tryptophan. Fields, in order: clone size, J gene, V gene, D gene, CDR3 protein, CDR3 DNA. D genes are given only for firm matches. Size tells how often a clone was seen (once, few, many) or the class of an expanded clone, and some rows leave it out.

>few|TRBJ1-6|TRBV11-3|NA
CASSLDAESPLHF
TGTGCCAGCAGCTTAGATGCGGAGTCACCCCTCCACTTT
>many|TRBJ1-2|TRBV30|NA
CAWKILRVRGHGYTF
TGTGCCTGGAAAATTCTTCGAGTCAGGGGACATGGCTACACCTTC
>many|TRBJ2-1|TRBV20-1|TRBD2
CSARSRSSGGYNEQFF
TGCAGTGCTAGAAGTAGGTCTAGCGGGGGGTACAATGAGCAGTTCTTC
>medium-sized|TRBJ1-1|TRBV24-1|TRBD1
CATSEPHPKTGASTEAFF
TGTGCCACCAGTGAACCACACCCCAAAACAGGGGCGTCGACTGAAGCTTTCTTT
>medium-sized|TRBJ1-3|TRBV19|TRBD1
CASSTGPGQSSGNTIYF
TGTGCCAGTAGTACCGGTCCGGGACAGAGCTCTGGAAACACCATATATTTT
>few|TRBJ2-3|TRBV20-1|NA
CSAPPDVAITDTQYF
TGCAGTGCTCCACCTGACGTAGCAATAACAGATACGCAGTATTTT
>medium-sized|TRBJ1-2|TRBV9|NA
CASSTQGGSNYGYTF
TGTGCCAGCAGCACCCAGGGAGGCAGCAACTATGGCTACACCTTC
>many|TRBJ1-1|TRBV27|TRBD1
CASSLPPDRSPNTEAFF
TGTGCCAGCAGTTTACCCCCGGACAGGTCACCGAACACTGAAGCTTTCTTT
>medium-sized|TRBJ2-2|TRBV30|TRBD2
CAWSPLSGRRTGELFF
TGTGCCTGGAGTCCCTTAAGCGGGAGACGCACCGGGGAGCTGTTTTTT
>NA|TRBJ2-3|TRBV20-1|TRBD2
CSARTSGRAPRTDTQYF
TGCAGTGCTAGAACTAGCGGGAGAGCCCCCCGCACAGATACGCAGTATTTT
>many|TRBJ1-4|TRBV12-3/TRBV12-4|NA
CASSLGFWGTNEKLFF
TGTGCCAGCAGTTTGGGCTTCTGGGGTACTAATGAAAAACTGTTTTTT
>medium-sized|TRBJ1-6|TRBV6-1|TRBD1
CASHRDRTYSPLHF
TGTGCCAGCCACCGGGACAGGACATATTCACCCCTCCACTTT
>NA|TRBJ2-3|TRBV5-6|TRBD1
CASSLSGQGIGDMQYF
TGTGCCAGCAGCCTTTCGGGACAGGGGATCGGAGATATGCAGTATTTT
>few|TRBJ2-1|TRBV20-1|NA
CSARPTMSYNEQFF
TGCAGTGCTCGGCCAACAATGTCCTACAATGAGCAGTTCTTC
>many|TRBJ2-3|TRBV28|TRBD1
CASSLWTGSTDTQYF
TGTGCCAGCAGTTTGTGGACAGGGTCCACAGATACGCAGTATTTT
>few|TRBJ1-1|TRBV18|NA
CASSKQGNTEAFF
TGTGCCAGCTCAAAACAGGGGAACACTGAAGCTTTCTTT
>many|TRBJ2-4|TRBV28|NA
CASSLPGVNIQYF
TGTGCCAGCAGTCTCCCAGGGGTAAACATTCAGTACTTC
>medium-sized|TRBJ2-6|TRBV7-2|NA
CASSLEGSSGANVLTF
TGTGCCAGCAGCTTAGAGGGGTCCTCTGGGGCCAACGTCCTGACTTTC
>NA|TRBJ2-1|TRBV3-1|NA
CASSQDLVARIYNEQFF
TGTGCCAGCAGCCAAGACTTGGTAGCAAGGATTTACAATGAGCAGTTCTTC
>NA|TRBJ2-7|TRBV7-2|NA
CASSLKESYEQYF
TGTGCCAGCAGCTTGAAGGAGTCCTACGAGCAGTACTTC
>medium-sized|TRBJ2-1|TRBV10-3|NA
CAISEPTSSGSYNEQFF
TGTGCCATCAGTGAGCCGACCTCTTCTGGCTCCTACAATGAGCAGTTCTTC
>medium-sized|TRBJ2-3|TRBV18|NA
CASSPQQGWGTDTQYF
TGTGCCAGCTCACCACAACAGGGATGGGGCACAGATACGCAGTATTTT
>few|TRBJ1-1|TRBV6-2/TRBV6-3|TRBD1
CASRLGQGSIEAFF
TGTGCCAGCCGCCTAGGACAGGGGTCGATTGAAGCTTTCTTT
>NA|TRBJ2-1|TRBV20-1|NA
CSALRTSGGDEQFF
TGCAGTGCCCTACGGACTTCAGGAGGCGATGAGCAGTTCTTC
>NA|TRBJ1-1|TRBV11-1|TRBD1
CASSETGEERAFF
TGTGCCAGCAGCGAGACAGGGGAGGAAAGGGCTTTCTTT
>many|TRBJ2-3|TRBV7-2|NA
CASSLARGGMVTQYF
TGTGCCAGCAGCTTAGCGAGAGGGGGAATGGTTACGCAGTATTTT
>NA|TRBJ1-4|TRBV20-1|TRBD1
CSALGQFEKLFF
TGCAGTGCTTTGGGACAGTTTGAAAAACTGTTTTTT
>medium-sized|TRBJ1-4|TRBV12-3/TRBV12-4|NA
CASSPPGRGREKLFF
TGTGCCAGCAGTCCCCCAGGGCGTGGACGTGAAAAACTGTTTTTT
>NA|TRBJ1-1|TRBV20-1|NA
CSASGGAGTEAFF
TGCAGTGCTAGCGGGGGGGCGGGAACTGAAGCTTTCTTT
>medium-sized|TRBJ1-1|TRBV27|TRBD1
CASSFRQGAEAFF
TGTGCCAGCAGTTTCCGACAGGGGGCTGAAGCTTTCTTT
>NA|TRBJ2-7|TRBV20-1|TRBD2
CSAVAGSSYEQYF
TGCAGTGCTGTAGCGGGCAGCTCCTACGAGCAGTACTTC
>medium-sized|TRBJ1-6|TRBV6-5|TRBD1
CASSPGQAVSPLHF
TGTGCCAGCAGTCCCGGACAGGCCGTTTCACCCCTCCACTTT
>few|TRBJ2-3|TRBV6-6|TRBD2
CASSYEAGGPDTQYF
TGTGCCAGCAGTTACGAGGCGGGAGGGCCAGATACGCAGTATTTT
>medium-sized|TRBJ2-7|TRBV18|NA
CASSRYRDSYEQYF
TGTGCCAGCTCCCGCTACCGGGATTCCTACGAGCAGTACTTC
>NA|TRBJ2-4|TRBV28|TRBD2
CASRGGFAKNIQYF
TGTGCCAGCCGGGGGGGGTTTGCCAAAAACATTCAGTACTTC
>medium-sized|TRBJ1-2|TRBV6-5|NA
CASSLMGGGAGSYTF
TGTGCCAGCAGCCTCATGGGTGGGGGAGCGGGAAGCTACACCTTC
>few|TRBJ2-7|TRBV5-4|NA
CASSLVSSVEQYF
TGTGCCAGCAGCTTGGTGTCTAGCGTCGAGCAGTACTTC